These 32 T cell receptor beta chains were all obtained from the same sample, sequenced in a study of early T cells in non-severe SARS-CoV-2 infection. TCRdb used MiXCR to reprocess the 5' RACE reads, holding one entry per CDR3 protein. The repertoire has some 45,000 distinct CDR3 sequences, about 6% of them found once; the top ten carry roughly 8.2%. The specimen comprised whole blood, sampled at baseline. These receptors were obtained from an adult who was a healthcare worker with PCR-confirmed SARS-CoV-2 infection or an uninfected control (not recorded which).

The chain has TRBV5-1 and TRBJ2-3; D is perhaps TRBD2 (7 bases). V lost 2 bases and J lost 1, with 14 bases in between. The CDR3 totals 16 residues. Germline CDR1 reads SGHRS; CDR2 reads YFSETQ. The CDR3 nucleotides are TGCGCCAGCAGCTTTTCGGGGGGCAGTGGCACAGATACGCAGTATTTT. It specifies CASSFSGGSGTDTQYF.

This clonotype was seen a few times. The chain recombines TRBV28 with TRBJ2-3; 13 bases map to TRBD2. V was clipped by 4 bases and J by 2 bases; unmatched bases: 9. CDR1 is MDHEN and CDR2 is SYDVKM in the germline V gene. This CDR3 comprises 18 residues. CDR3 residues: CASSSPRTSGGLTDTQYF. The CDR3 nucleotides are TGTGCCAGCAGTTCCCCCAGGACTAGCGGGGGCCTCACAGATACGCAGTATTTT.

This clonotype occurred many times. The chain is built from TRBV7-9 and TRBJ1-1; 7 nucleotides agree with TRBD1. The length of the CDR3 is 16 residues. The germline V gene encodes CDR1 SEHNR and CDR2 FQNEAQ (reference sequence). V shed 5 bases and J 4 bases; nucleotides not matched to a gene: 13. For the CDR3, the DNA is TGTGCCAGCAGCCAACCTTCAGGGGGTCGTTTCACTGAAGCTTTCTTT. Translation: CASSQPSGGRFTEAFF.

There are many counts of this clonotype. The J gene is TRBJ2-2, the V gene TRBV20-1; 8 bases are a match to TRBD2. There are 14 residues in the CDR3. Germline V CDR1 and CDR2: DFQATT, SNEGSKA (reference sequence). J gave up 2 bases and V 5 bases, and 4 bases lay outside the gene matches. DNA of the CDR3: TGCAGTGCTGGTAGCGGGGTCAACACCGGGGAGCTGTTTTTT. This codes for CSAGSGVNTGELFF.

This clonotype was observed a handful of times. The chain combines TRBV19 with TRBJ1-5, with 8 bases that match TRBD1. Germline V gene sequence: CDR1 LNHDA, CDR2 SQIVND (reference sequence). The CDR3 has 17 amino acids. After removal of 0 bases from V and 1 base from J, the junction contained 5 bases not matched to a gene. The CDR3 nucleotides read TGTGCCAGTAGTATAGATTACAGGGGGATCAGCAATCAGCCCCAGCATTTT. Its translation: CASSIDYRGISNQPQHF.

The sample holds many counts of this clonotype. The rearrangement joins TRBV10-3 to TRBJ2-3, with 9 bases that match TRBD2. CDR3 length equals 12 residues. V was pared by 8 bases and J by 7 bases, with 4 bases of the junction left unmatched. CDR1 is ENHRY, CDR2 SYGVKD, per germline. CDR3 sequence: CAIGGGGNTQYF. The CDR3 DNA sequence: TGTGCCATCGGCGGGGGGGGAAATACGCAGTATTTT.

The rearrangement uses TRBV28 and TRBJ2-7, with 8 bases aligning to TRBD1. The CDR3 runs 15 residues. The ends lost 7 bases at V and 0 bases at J; junction bases unmatched: 8. Germline CDR1 is MDHEN and CDR2 is SYDVKM. CDR3 nucleotide sequence: TGTGCCAGCAATGGGGCAGGACAGGGCTCCTACGAGCAGTACTTC. Its protein product is CASNGAGQGSYEQYF.

The chain has TRBV13 and TRBJ2-3, with 16 bases fitting TRBD2. J was trimmed by 1 base and V by 5 bases; bases with no gene match: 12. The germline CDR1 and CDR2 sequences are PRHDT and FYEKMQ (reference sequence). CDR3 size: 20 residues. CDR3 nucleotides: TGTGCCAGCAGCAGTCAAACCGGGACTAGCGGGGGGGCCCGCACAGATACGCAGTATTTT. This sequence encodes CASSSQTGTSGGARTDTQYF. The variable domain in full, with the rest retrieved from reference TRBV13 and TRBJ2-3, is AAGVIQSPRHLIKEKRETATLKCYPIPRHDTVYWYQQGPGQDPQFLISFYEKMQSDKGSIPDRFSAQQFSDYHSELNMSSLELGDSALYFCASSSQTGTSGGARTDTQYFGPGTRLTVL.

This chain links TRBV28 with TRBJ1-1; D unclear. CDR1 is MDHEN, CDR2 SYDVKM, per germline. The CDR3 loop spans 12 amino acids. Trimming took off 5 bases at V and 3 bases at J, with 7 bases between the two ends. The DNA for the CDR3 is TGTGCCAGCAGTGGAGCGTACACTGAAGCTTTCTTT. The encoded protein is CASSGAYTEAFF.

At least ten counts were recorded for this clonotype. This chain joins TRBV5-4 and TRBJ2-1; unclear D gene. CDR1 and CDR2 from the germline V gene are SGHNT and YYREEE (reference sequence). Trimming shortened V by 0 bases and J by 5 bases, and 12 bases separated the two germline ends. This CDR3 spans 15 amino acids. The CDR3 nucleotides are TGTGCCAGCAGCTTGGTGGTAGGCCGGGACAATGAGCAGTTCTTC. As protein: CASSLVVGRDNEQFF.

This clonotype was detected ten times or more. V and J are TRBV5-1 and TRBJ1-4; D unresolved. Trimming stripped 0 bases from V and 8 bases from J, with 8 bases between. CDR3 length: 13 residues. From germline, CDR1 is SGHRS and CDR2 YFSETQ. The CDR3 bases are TGCGCCAGCAGCTTGGTGGGCGAGGAAAAACTGTTTTTT. Protein sequence: CASSLVGEEKLFF.

This clonotype was found many times. V and J are TRBV7-8 and TRBJ2-2, with D possibly being TRBD1 (5 bases). CDR1 and CDR2 from the germline V gene are SGHVS and FQNEAQ. The CDR3 length is 16 residues. V dropped 4 bases and J dropped 0 bases, with 12 bases sitting between them. The CDR3 reads CASSSTGLSNTGELFF. For the CDR3, the DNA is TGTGCCAGCAGCTCTACAGGCCTATCGAACACCGGGGAGCTGTTTTTT.

This clonotype was detected many times. This chain links TRBV29-1 with TRBJ1-1; D remains ambiguous. The CDR3 is 12 residues long. Germline CDR1 and CDR2: SQVTM and ANQGSEA. V was cut by 7 bases and J by 0 bases, with 9 bases left in between. CDR3 in DNA: TGCAGCGCCGACCGGCTGAACACTGAAGCTTTCTTT. The encoded protein is CSADRLNTEAFF.

This clonotype was found once. This chain uses TRBV21-1 with TRBJ1-2. TRBV21-1 is a pseudogene locus. The CDR3 loop spans 12 amino acids. CDR3 coding DNA: TGTGCCAGCAGCGGGGTCTCATGTGGCTACACCTTC. Encoded protein: CASSGVSCGYTF.

This clonotype was seen repeatedly, ten times or more. The V and J genes are TRBV28 and TRBJ1-5; 9 positions agree with TRBD1. V trimming: 10 bases; J trimming: 2 bases; junction bases outside the gene matches: 9. The CDR3 totals 15 residues. Germline V gene lookup returns CDR1 MDHEN and CDR2 SYDVKM. The CDR3 loop reads CATYGTGRGNQPQHF. CDR3 nucleotides: TGTGCCACCTATGGGACAGGGAGAGGCAATCAGCCCCAGCATTTT. The full variable domain, rest sourced from reference TRBV28 and TRBJ1-5, is DVKVTQSSRYLVKRTGEKVFLECVQDMDHENMFWYRQDPGLGLRLIYFSYDVKMKEKGDIPEGYSVSREKKERFSLILESASTNQTSMYLCATYGTGRGNQPQHFGDGTRLSIL.

This chain uses TRBV7-8 with TRBJ2-3; TRBD1 matches at 9 bases. Germline trimming cut 7 bases from V and 5 bases from J; bases unmatched to any gene: 4. Germline V gene lookup returns CDR1 SGHVS and CDR2 FQNEAQ. The CDR3 is made up of 13 amino acids. The CDR3 bases are TGTGCCAGCAACAGGGGGCAGGGAGATACGCAGTATTTT. Translation gives CASNRGQGDTQYF.

The table lists this clonotype with many counts. V and J are TRBV7-2 and TRBJ2-3, with TRBD2 matching over 8 bases. Germline CDR1 is SGHTA and CDR2 is FQGNSA. The CDR3 sequence is 16 residues long. Trimming cost V 3 bases and J 2 bases; bases outside gene matches: 7. CDR3 loop: CASSLNGGGTTDTQYF. The CDR3 nucleotides read TGTGCCAGCAGCTTGAATGGCGGGGGGACCACAGATACGCAGTATTTT.

This clonotype was recorded at least ten times. The V call is TRBV5-4, the J call TRBJ1-6; D unresolved. The germline V gene has CDR1 SGHNT and CDR2 YYREEE (reference sequence). V was shortened by 2 bases and J by 10 bases, with 10 bases between the two germline ends. The CDR3 has 13 residues. The CDR3 DNA reads TGTGCCAGCAGCTTCCGGGCTGGATCACCCCTCCACTTT. Protein: CASSFRAGSPLHF.

This clonotype showed up many times. This chain uses TRBV28 with TRBJ1-6; D is unresolved. Looked up from germline, CDR1 is MDHEN and CDR2 is SYDVKM. The CDR3 spans 12 residues. V was pared by 5 bases and J by 8 bases, with 7 bases between. CDR3 region: CASSRVDSPLHF. The CDR3 DNA reads as TGTGCCAGCAGTAGGGTTGATTCACCCCTCCACTTT.

The gene calls are TRBV5-1 and TRBJ2-7, with TRBD1 matching over 7 bases. V was clipped by 4 bases and J by 2 bases; unmatched bases: 3. The CDR3 contains 13 residues. Germline CDR1 reads SGHRS; CDR2 reads YFSETQ. This CDR3 reads CASSPGTAYEQYF. As DNA, the CDR3 is TGCGCCAGCAGCCCCGGGACAGCCTACGAGCAGTACTTC.

This clonotype was seen only a few times. This chain connects TRBV30 to TRBJ1-1; D possibly corresponds to TRBD1 (6 bases). CDR1 GTSNPN and CDR2 SVGIG come from the germline V gene (reference sequence). CDR3 length: 14 residues. With 3 bases removed from V and 1 base from J, the gap between germline ends came to 12 bases. CDR3 protein: CAWSVGTQNTEAFF. The CDR3 DNA is TGTGCCTGGAGCGTTGGGACACAGAACACTGAAGCTTTCTTT. Full variable domain (rest looked up from reference TRBV30 and TRBJ1-1): SQTIHQWPATLVQPVGSPLSLECTVEGTSNPNLYWYRQAAGRGLQLLFYSVGIGQISSEVPQNLSASRPQDRQFILSSKKLLLSDSGFYLCAWSVGTQNTEAFFGQGTRLTVV.

This clonotype was found many times. The chain links TRBV6-6 to TRBJ2-1, with 9 bases identical to TRBD1. The length of the CDR3 is 16 residues. Per the germline V gene, CDR1 is MNHNY and CDR2 is SVGAGI (reference sequence). Trimming removed 4 bases from V and 2 bases from J; junction bases left unmatched: 6. Here the CDR3 DNA reads TGTGCCAGCAGTTCTACCGGGACAGGGACCTACAATGAGCAGTTCTTC. It codes for CASSSTGTGTYNEQFF.

The chain uses TRBV25-1 and TRBJ1-4; D is possibly TRBD1 (6 bases). Germline CDR1 MGHDK, CDR2 SYGVNS. The CDR3 is 13 amino acids. Trimming pared 2 bases from V and 8 bases from J, leaving 9 bases between. The CDR3 DNA reads TGTGCCAGCAGTGAACCAGGGGTGGAAAAACTGTTTTTT. It yields the protein CASSEPGVEKLFF.

A few counts support this clonotype. V usage is TRBV5-1 and J usage is TRBJ2-3; possible D gene TRBD1, 6 bases. The germline gives CDR1 SGHRS, CDR2 YFSETQ. This CDR3 has 13 amino acids. The V gene lost 8 bases and the J gene lost 2 bases, with 12 bases spanning the gap. The CDR3 DNA follows: TGCGCCAGTGCATGGACAGTCACAGATACGCAGTATTTT. Its translation: CASAWTVTDTQYF.

This clonotype was counted many times. The J gene is TRBJ1-1, the V gene TRBV10-3; TRBD1 might be the D (5 bases). The germline V and J ends were trimmed by 2 bases and 1 base, with 5 bases remaining between them. This CDR3 is 13 amino acids long. CDR1 is ENHRY, CDR2 SYGVKD, per germline. DNA of the CDR3: TGTGCCATCAGTGAGACAGGGAACACTGAAGCTTTCTTT. It codes for CAISETGNTEAFF.

This clonotype was recorded many times. This chain joins TRBV7-3 and TRBJ2-7; perhaps D is TRBD1 or TRBD2 (5 bases each). The CDR3 runs to 11 residues. Germline CDR1 SGHTA, CDR2 FQGTGA. V shed 4 bases and J shed 6 bases, with 7 bases lying between them. CDR3 loop: CASSSGTEQYF. The DNA of the CDR3 is TGTGCCAGCAGCTCAGGGACCGAGCAGTACTTC.

This clonotype appeared many times. This CDR3 is CASSQVTGQGPRTQYF. The CDR3 DNA follows: TGCGCCAGCAGCCAAGTTACGGGACAGGGGCCTCGGACCCAGTACTTC. The chain carries TRBV4-3 and TRBJ2-5; 10 nucleotides line up with TRBD1. The length of the CDR3 is 16 residues. With 1 base clipped from V and 7 bases from J, the junction kept 9 bases outside the gene matches. Germline lookup yields CDR1 LGHNA and CDR2 YSLEER.

The CDR3 DNA sequence: TGTGCCAGTACCCCGGGAGGCATCTACAATCAGCCCCAGCATTTT. Translated, it gives CASTPGGIYNQPQHF. The V and J genes are TRBV19 and TRBJ1-5; D gene unclear. This CDR3 region has 15 residues. The germline CDR1 and CDR2 sequences are LNHDA and SQIVND (reference sequence). Trimming took off 7 bases at V and 3 bases at J, with 16 bases between the two ends. Full variable domain (missing parts from reference TRBV19 and TRBJ1-5): DGGITQSPKYLFRKEGQNVTLSCEQNLNHDAMYWYRQDPGQGLRLIYYSQIVNDFQKGDIAEGYSVSREKKESFPLTVTSAQKNPTAFYLCASTPGGIYNQPQHFGDGTRLSIL.

There are a few counts of this clonotype. V usage is TRBV6-6 and J usage is TRBJ2-1; 12 positions match TRBD2. J gave up 0 bases and V 4 bases, and 10 bases lay outside the gene matches. The germline V gene encodes CDR1 MNHNY and CDR2 SVGAGI (reference sequence). The CDR3 sequence is 19 residues long. CDR3 nucleotide sequence: TGTGCCAGCAGTTCGCTTTCCCCTAGCGGGGGGGCCTCCTACAATGAGCAGTTCTTC. Protein: CASSSLSPSGGASYNEQFF.

Remarks on this clonotype: A much larger clone lies one base from this, so it may be a read error. The chain combines TRBV5-1 with TRBJ2-6, with D perhaps matching TRBD2 (7 bases). This CDR3 comprises 17 residues. Germline V gene data show CDR1 as SGHRS and CDR2 as YFSETQ. This CDR3 reads CTSSLRGPGSGANVLTF. For the CDR3, the DNA is TGCACCAGCAGCTTGCGGGGGCCAGGCTCTGGGGCCAACGTCCTGACTTTC.

This clonotype showed up just a few times. The chain links TRBV12-3 or TRBV12-4 to TRBJ1-1; D not resolved. This CDR3 is built from 13 residues. Deletions cut 8 bases from V and 1 base from J, with 11 bases between. In DNA, the CDR3 is TGTGCCAGCCGTTCCCATCCGAACACTGAAGCTTTCTTT. The encoded protein is CASRSHPNTEAFF.

This clonotype was counted only a few times. V usage is TRBV7-2 and J usage is TRBJ1-5; D might be TRBD1 (6 bases). Between the trimmed V and J ends, which lost 1 base and 4 bases, there was a span of 11 bases. Germline assignment: CDR1 SGHTA and CDR2 FQGNSA. This CDR3 is built from 15 residues. In nucleotides, the CDR3 is TGTGCCAGCAGCTTAGAACAGGGTTGGAATCAGCCCCAGCATTTT. This encodes CASSLEQGWNQPQHF.